This T cell receptor (beta chain) came from a study of T cells expressing NK-cell markers. Whole-study context: The TCR beta repertoires were obtained from sorted CD3+CD56+NKG2C+, CD3+CD56+NKG2C- and CD3+CD56-NKG2C+ T cells. Out of eight donors sequenced, seven tested HCMV-seropositive and the remaining one seronegative.

TCRdb reprocessed the 5' RACE reads and keeps a single row for each CDR3 protein, giving no DNA. The clone table shows around 180,000 distinct CDR3 sequences, with the ten largest holding 20%. CDR1 and CDR2 (germline): SGHDT, YYEEEE. The CDR3 is 15 residues long. The source is a man aged 18 to 69 in good health. The chain links TRBV5-6 to TRBJ2-7; TCRdb designates TRBD1, a call that cannot be tested without DNA. Input material: blood T cells: a sorted CD56 or NKG2C T cell subset, CD4+ or CD8+ T cells, or bulk PBMC T cells (not recorded which). The CDR3 here is CASSQITGSLYEQYF. Complete variable domain (other parts from reference TRBV5-6 and TRBJ2-7): DAGVTQSPTHLIKTRGQQVTLRCSPKSGHDTVSWYQQALGQGPQFIFQYYEEEERQRGNFPDRFSGHQFPNYSSELNVNALLLGDSALYLCASSQITGSLYEQYFGPGTRLTVT.